Below, 19 T cell receptor beta chains from the same sample are listed, as sequenced in a study of CD8+CD57+ T cells in acquired aplastic anemia. Template material for TCR beta VDJ and CDR3 profiling consisted of genomic DNA. TCRdb processed the reads anew with MiXCR; each CDR3 protein has one entry. The profile shows approximately 170,000 distinct CDR3 sequences, just under 65% of them singletons. Sequencing used sorted CD4+, CD8+, or CD8+CD57+ T cells (not recorded which) from PBMCs. Source of these receptors: a human donor in good health.

A few counts support this clonotype. The J gene is TRBJ2-5, the V gene TRBV15; D is tentatively TRBD1 or TRBD2 (6 bases each). CDR1 is LNHNV and CDR2 is YYDKDF in the germline V gene (reference sequence). There are 14 residues in the CDR3. The V and J ends lost 0 bases and 9 bases respectively, with 14 bases between them. CDR3: CATSRDGTGAAQYF. The CDR3 DNA sequence: TGTGCCACCAGCAGAGATGGGACGGGGGCGGCCCAGTACTTC.

The chain recombines TRBV2 with TRBJ1-3, with unresolved D. Germline V gene data show CDR1 as SNHLY and CDR2 as FYNNEI. The V gene lost 3 bases and the J gene lost 5 bases, with 5 bases spanning the gap. The CDR3 has 12 residues. The CDR3 nucleotides are TGTGCCAGCAGTGATGGAAGAAACACCATATATTTT. Its translation is CASSDGRNTIYF.

Comments on this clonotype: A read error is likely, as this CDR3 ends without the conserved phenylalanine or tryptophan. The DNA is omitted, as the CDR3 cannot be located on it reliably, and the CDR3 follows TCRdb's listing. J is TRBJ1-3 and V is TRBV20-1. CDR1 DFQATT and CDR2 SNEGSKA come from the germline V gene (reference sequence). The CDR3 totals 8 residues, both ends included. The chain's CDR3 is CSAREGGN.

The V call is TRBV6-5, the J call TRBJ2-5; 10 nucleotides align to TRBD1. V lost 6 bases and J lost 5; bases outside the gene matches: 9. Germline V lookup: CDR1 MNHEY, CDR2 SVGAGI. The CDR3 sequence is 15 residues long. This chain's CDR3 is CASSHRGTGDETQYF. In DNA, the CDR3 is TGTGCCAGCAGCCACCGGGGGACAGGGGACGAGACCCAGTACTTC.

This clonotype was seen just once. At one of its ends the junction is not consistent with the germline gene, which may arise from a read error. The rearrangement links TRBV7-8 to TRBJ2-3, with 10 nucleotides matching TRBD1. This CDR3 contains 16 residues. Germline assignment: CDR1 SGHVS and CDR2 FQNEAQ. The CDR3: CAISRRTGGSADTQYF. The CDR3 coding sequence is TGTGCCATCAGCCGTAGGACAGGGGGTTCGGCAGATACGCAGTATTTT.

This chain uses TRBV14 with TRBJ2-2; no firm D call. This CDR3 spans 15 amino acids. V shed 0 bases and J shed 10 bases, with 15 bases lying between them. Germline CDR1 and CDR2: SGHDN and FVKESK. The CDR3 sequence is CASSQETTFGEELFF. The CDR3 DNA follows: TGTGCCAGCAGCCAAGAAACTACATTTGGAGAGGAGCTGTTTTTT.

This clonotype was detected a few times. J is TRBJ2-1 and V is TRBV6-5; 8 bases match TRBD2. The CDR3 length is 19 residues. Trimming took 0 bases from V and 4 from J; bases not matched to a gene: 14. Germline CDR1 and CDR2: MNHEY and SVGAGI. The CDR3 loop reads CASSYSLGAGEWFYNEQFF. In DNA form, the CDR3 reads TGTGCCAGCAGTTACTCATTGGGAGCGGGAGAGTGGTTTTACAATGAGCAGTTCTTC.

This clonotype showed up just a few times. The J gene is TRBJ2-7, the V gene TRBV7-3; either TRBD1 or TRBD2 may fit D (5 bases each). Germline CDR1 SGHTA, CDR2 FQGTGA. Deletions cut 0 bases from V and 5 bases from J, with 8 bases between. This CDR3 contains 13 residues. CDR3 in DNA: TGTGCCAGCAGCTTAACAGGGGACCACGAGCAGTACTTC. This translates into CASSLTGDHEQYF.

This clonotype has only a few counts. This rearrangement joins TRBV5-1 to TRBJ1-6; D possibly corresponds to TRBD1 (5 bases). Trimming left V 0 bases short and J 9 bases short, with 7 bases between. The germline CDR1 and CDR2 sequences are SGHRS and YFSETQ. CDR3 size: 13 residues. CDR3 bases: TGCGCCAGCAGCTTGGCAGGGATTTCACCCCTCCACTTT. Translation: CASSLAGISPLHF.

The chain uses TRBV10-3 and TRBJ1-2, with D possibly being TRBD1 (5 bases). Germline values: CDR1 ENHRY, CDR2 SYGVKD. Trimming removed 10 bases at V and 4 bases at J, with 13 bases between. The CDR3 covers 12 residues. The CDR3 spells CATQDSLYGYTF. The DNA of the CDR3 is TGTGCCACCCAAGACAGCCTCTATGGCTACACCTTC.

The gene calls are TRBV7-9 and TRBJ2-3, with D possibly being TRBD2 (5 bases). CDR1 is SEHNR and CDR2 is FQNEAQ in the germline V gene (reference sequence). Trimming took 5 bases from V and 5 from J, leaving 17 bases between them. The CDR3 contains 15 residues. The DNA for the CDR3 is TGTGCCAGCAGCGCAAACCAAATAAGCGGAGATACGCAGTATTTT. Protein sequence: CASSANQISGDTQYF. Full variable domain (outside the CDR3, taken from reference TRBV7-9 and TRBJ2-3): DTGVSQNPRHKITKRGQNVTFRCDPISEHNRLYWYRQTLGQGPEFLTYFQNEAQLEKSRLLSDRFSAERPKGSFSTLEIQRTEQGDSAMYLCASSANQISGDTQYFGPGTRLTVL.

This chain uses TRBV25-1 with TRBJ2-7; D remains ambiguous. Trimming took 1 base from V and 3 from J, leaving 7 bases between them. Germline assignment: CDR1 MGHDK and CDR2 SYGVNS. This CDR3 has 13 residues. Here the CDR3 reads CASSELFLYEQYF. The CDR3 DNA sequence: TGTGCCAGCAGTGAATTGTTCCTCTACGAGCAGTACTTC.

The J gene is TRBJ1-1, the V gene TRBV6-5; D gene uncertain. V was clipped by 2 bases and J by 7 bases, with 8 bases between them. Germline V lookup: CDR1 MNHEY, CDR2 SVGAGI. The CDR3 totals 12 residues. As DNA, the CDR3 is TGTGCCAGCAGTTACGGGCGAGGTGAAGCTTTCTTT. It translates to CASSYGRGEAFF.

This clonotype was observed many times. The chain combines TRBV6-2 or TRBV6-3 with TRBJ1-5, with unresolved D. Germline CDR1 and CDR2: MNHEY and SVGEGT. The CDR3 has 13 residues. Trimming pared 3 bases from V and 6 bases from J, leaving 9 bases between. The CDR3 loop is CASSYSRGQPQHF. DNA for the CDR3: TGTGCCAGCAGTTATAGCCGTGGTCAGCCCCAGCATTTT.

The rearrangement uses TRBV6-4 and TRBJ2-3; D not resolved. The germline V gene has CDR1 MRHNA and CDR2 SNTAGT. CDR3 size: 15 residues. V was shortened by 3 bases and J by 0 bases, with 10 bases between the two germline ends. The CDR3 loop is CASSERWASTDTQYF. The CDR3 bases are TGTGCCAGCAGTGAGCGGTGGGCGAGCACAGATACGCAGTATTTT.

The chain couples TRBV6-2 or TRBV6-3 to TRBJ2-7; D is undetermined. The J call may be incorrect, as the DNA end agrees better with TRBJ2-1. The germline V gene has CDR1 MNHEY and CDR2 SVGEGT. CDR3 length: 13 residues. CDR3 sequence reads: CASSWNVYNEQFF. DNA of the CDR3: TGTGCCAGCAGTTGGAACGTTTACAATGAGCAGTTCTTC.

The chain employs TRBV19 and TRBJ1-5, with 7 bases fitting TRBD1. CDR3 length: 15 amino acids. With V trimmed by 8 bases and J by 9 bases, 16 bases remained unmatched. Germline V gives CDR1 LNHDA, CDR2 SQIVND (reference sequence). The CDR3 sequence: CASFTTSARQGPQHF. In DNA form, the CDR3 reads TGTGCCAGTTTCACGACATCGGCCAGACAGGGGCCCCAGCATTTT.

V usage is TRBV2 and J usage is TRBJ2-7; no definite D call. Per the germline V gene, CDR1 is SNHLY and CDR2 is FYNNEI. The V and J ends lost 7 bases and 6 bases respectively, with 10 bases between them. This CDR3 has 11 residues. The CDR3 spells CASTGSSEQYF. In nucleotides, the CDR3 is TGTGCCAGCACCGGAAGCTCCGAGCAGTACTTC.

This clonotype occurred many times. The CDR3 here is CASSFERGALNTEAFF. The DNA of the CDR3 is TGTGCCAGCAGCTTCGAAAGGGGGGCGCTGAACACTGAAGCTTTCTTT. The chain combines TRBV7-2 with TRBJ1-1; perhaps TRBD1 as D (6 bases). The CDR3 is 16 amino acids. CDR1 SGHTA and CDR2 FQGNSA come from the germline V gene. Trimming shortened V by 3 bases and J by 0 bases, and 14 bases separated the two germline ends.